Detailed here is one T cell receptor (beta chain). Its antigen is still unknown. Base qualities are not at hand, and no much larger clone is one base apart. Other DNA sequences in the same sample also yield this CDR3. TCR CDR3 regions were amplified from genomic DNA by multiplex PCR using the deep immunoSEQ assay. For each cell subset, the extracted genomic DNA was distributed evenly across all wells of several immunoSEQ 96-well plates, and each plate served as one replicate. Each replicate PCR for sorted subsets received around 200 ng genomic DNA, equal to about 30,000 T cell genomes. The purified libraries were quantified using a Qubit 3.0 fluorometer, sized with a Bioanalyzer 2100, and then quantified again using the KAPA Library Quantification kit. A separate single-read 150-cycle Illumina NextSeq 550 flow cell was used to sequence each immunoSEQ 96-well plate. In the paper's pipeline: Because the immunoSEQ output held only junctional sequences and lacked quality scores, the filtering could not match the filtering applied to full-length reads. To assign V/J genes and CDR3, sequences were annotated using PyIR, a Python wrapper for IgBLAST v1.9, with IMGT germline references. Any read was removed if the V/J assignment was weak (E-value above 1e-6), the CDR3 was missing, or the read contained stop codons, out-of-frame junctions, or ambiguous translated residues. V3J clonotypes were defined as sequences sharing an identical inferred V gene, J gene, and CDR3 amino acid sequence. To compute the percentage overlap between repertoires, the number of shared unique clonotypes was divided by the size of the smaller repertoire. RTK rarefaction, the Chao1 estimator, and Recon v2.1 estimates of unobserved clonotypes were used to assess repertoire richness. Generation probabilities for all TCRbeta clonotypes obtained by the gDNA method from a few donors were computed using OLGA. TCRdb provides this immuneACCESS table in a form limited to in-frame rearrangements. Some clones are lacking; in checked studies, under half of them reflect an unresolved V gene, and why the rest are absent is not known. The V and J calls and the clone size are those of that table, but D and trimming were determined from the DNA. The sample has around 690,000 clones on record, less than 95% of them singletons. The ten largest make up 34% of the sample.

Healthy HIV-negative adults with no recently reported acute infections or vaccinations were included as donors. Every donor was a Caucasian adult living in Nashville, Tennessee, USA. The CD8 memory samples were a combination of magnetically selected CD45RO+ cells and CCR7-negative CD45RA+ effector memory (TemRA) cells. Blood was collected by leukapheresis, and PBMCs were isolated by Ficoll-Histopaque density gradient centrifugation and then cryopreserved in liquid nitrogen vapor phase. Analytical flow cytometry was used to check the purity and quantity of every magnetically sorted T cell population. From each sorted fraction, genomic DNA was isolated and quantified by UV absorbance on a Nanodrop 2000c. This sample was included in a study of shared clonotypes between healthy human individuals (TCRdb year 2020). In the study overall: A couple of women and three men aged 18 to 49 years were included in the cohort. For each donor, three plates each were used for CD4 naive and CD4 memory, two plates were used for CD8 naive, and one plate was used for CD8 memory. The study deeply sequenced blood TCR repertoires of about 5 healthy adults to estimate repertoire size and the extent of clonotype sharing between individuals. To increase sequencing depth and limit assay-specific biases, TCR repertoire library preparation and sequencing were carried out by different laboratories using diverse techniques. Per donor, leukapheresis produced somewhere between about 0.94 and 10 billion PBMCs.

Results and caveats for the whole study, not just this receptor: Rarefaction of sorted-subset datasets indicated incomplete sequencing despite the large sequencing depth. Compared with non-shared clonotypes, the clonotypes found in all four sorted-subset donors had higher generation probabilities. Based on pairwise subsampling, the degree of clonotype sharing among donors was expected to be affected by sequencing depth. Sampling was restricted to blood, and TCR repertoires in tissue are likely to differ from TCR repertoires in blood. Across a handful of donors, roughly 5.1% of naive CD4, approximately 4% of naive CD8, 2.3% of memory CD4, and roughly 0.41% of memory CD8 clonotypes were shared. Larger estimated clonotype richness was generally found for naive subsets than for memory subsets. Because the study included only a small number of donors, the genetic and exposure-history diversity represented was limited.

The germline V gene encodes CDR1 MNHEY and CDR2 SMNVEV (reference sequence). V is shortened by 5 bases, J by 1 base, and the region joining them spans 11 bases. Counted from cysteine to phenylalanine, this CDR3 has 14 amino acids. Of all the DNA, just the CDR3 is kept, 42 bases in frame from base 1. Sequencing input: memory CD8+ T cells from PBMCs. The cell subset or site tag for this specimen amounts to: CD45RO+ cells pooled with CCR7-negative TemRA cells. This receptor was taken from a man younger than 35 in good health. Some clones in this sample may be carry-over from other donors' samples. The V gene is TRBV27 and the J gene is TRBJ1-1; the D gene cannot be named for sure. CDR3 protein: CASSLRSGNTEAFF. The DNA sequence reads TGTGCCAGCAGTCTCCGGTCTGGGAACACTGAAGCTTTCTTT.